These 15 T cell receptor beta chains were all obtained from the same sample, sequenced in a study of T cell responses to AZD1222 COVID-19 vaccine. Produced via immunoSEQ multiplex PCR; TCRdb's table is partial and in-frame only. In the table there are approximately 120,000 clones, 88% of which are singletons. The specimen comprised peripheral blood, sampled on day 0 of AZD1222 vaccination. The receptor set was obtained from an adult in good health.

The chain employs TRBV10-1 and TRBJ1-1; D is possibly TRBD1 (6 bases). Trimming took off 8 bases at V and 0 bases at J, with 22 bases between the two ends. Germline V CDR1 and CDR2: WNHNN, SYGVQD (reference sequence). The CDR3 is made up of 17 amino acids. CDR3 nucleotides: TGCGCCAGCGCCTCGGGGGGGCCCATCTCCATGAACACTGAAGCTTTCTTT. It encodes CASASGGPISMNTEAFF.

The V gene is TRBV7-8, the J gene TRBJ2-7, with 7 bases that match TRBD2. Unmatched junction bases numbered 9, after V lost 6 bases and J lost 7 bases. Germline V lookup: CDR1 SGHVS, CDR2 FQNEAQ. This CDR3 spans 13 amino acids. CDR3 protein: CASSLGGEREQYV. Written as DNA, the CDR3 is TGTGCCAGCAGTCTTGGGGGGGAGAGGGAGCAGTACGTC.

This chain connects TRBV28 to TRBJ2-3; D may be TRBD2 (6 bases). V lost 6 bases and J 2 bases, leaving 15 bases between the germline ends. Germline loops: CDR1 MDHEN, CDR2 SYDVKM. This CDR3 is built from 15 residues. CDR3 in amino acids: CASRLGGIFTDTQYF. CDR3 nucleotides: TGTGCCAGCAGACTTGGCGGGATTTTCACAGATACGCAGTATTTT.

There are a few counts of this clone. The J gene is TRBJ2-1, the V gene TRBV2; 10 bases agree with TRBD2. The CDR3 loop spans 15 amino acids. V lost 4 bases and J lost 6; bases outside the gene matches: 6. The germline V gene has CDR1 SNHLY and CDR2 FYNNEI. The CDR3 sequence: CASSAVRTSGNEQFF. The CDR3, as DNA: TGTGCCAGCAGTGCCGTTAGGACTAGCGGCAATGAGCAGTTCTTC.

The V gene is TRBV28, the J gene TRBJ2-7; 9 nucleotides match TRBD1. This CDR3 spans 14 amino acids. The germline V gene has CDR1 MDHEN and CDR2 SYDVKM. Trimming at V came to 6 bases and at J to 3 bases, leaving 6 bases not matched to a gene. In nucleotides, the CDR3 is TGTGCCAGCAGCGGGACAGGGAAAATCTACGAGCAGTACTTC. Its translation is CASSGTGKIYEQYF.

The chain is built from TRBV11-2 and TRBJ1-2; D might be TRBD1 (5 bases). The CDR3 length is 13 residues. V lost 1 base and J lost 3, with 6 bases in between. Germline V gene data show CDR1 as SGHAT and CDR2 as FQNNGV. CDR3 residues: CASSLGQHYGYTF. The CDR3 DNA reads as TGTGCCAGCAGCTTAGGACAGCACTATGGCTACACCTTC.

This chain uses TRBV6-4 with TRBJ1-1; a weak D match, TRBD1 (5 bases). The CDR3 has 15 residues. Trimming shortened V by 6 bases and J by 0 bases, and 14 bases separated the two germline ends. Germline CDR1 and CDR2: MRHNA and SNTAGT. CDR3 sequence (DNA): TGTGCCAGCAGCAGAGGAACGGGGGTGAACACTGAAGCTTTCTTT. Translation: CASSRGTGVNTEAFF.

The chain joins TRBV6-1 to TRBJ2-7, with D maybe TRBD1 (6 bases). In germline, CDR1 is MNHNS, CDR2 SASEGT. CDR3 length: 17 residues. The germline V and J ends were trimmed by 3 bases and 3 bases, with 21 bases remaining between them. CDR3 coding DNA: TGTGCCAGCAGTGATCCCAGTAGGACAGACGCTCGCTACGAGCAGTACTTC. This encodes CASSDPSRTDARYEQYF.

The CDR3 loop is CASSYYPGSGANVLTF. CDR3 nucleotide sequence: TGTGCCAGCAGCTATTACCCGGGCTCTGGGGCCAACGTCCTGACTTTC. The chain carries TRBV7-9 and TRBJ2-6; no firm D call. With 4 bases removed from V and 0 bases from J, the gap between germline ends came to 10 bases. The CDR3 length is 16 residues. Germline CDR1 is SEHNR and CDR2 is FQNEAQ (reference sequence).

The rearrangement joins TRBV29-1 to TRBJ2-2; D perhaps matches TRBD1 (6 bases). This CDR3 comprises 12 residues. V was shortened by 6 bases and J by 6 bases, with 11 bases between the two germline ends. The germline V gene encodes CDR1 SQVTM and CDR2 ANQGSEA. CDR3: CSVDSSAGELFF. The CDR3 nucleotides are TGCAGCGTGGACAGTAGCGCCGGGGAGCTGTTTTTT.

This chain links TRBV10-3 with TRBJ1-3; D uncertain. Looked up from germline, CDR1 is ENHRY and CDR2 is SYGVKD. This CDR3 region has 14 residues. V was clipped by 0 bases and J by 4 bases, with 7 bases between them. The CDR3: CAISESGGGNTIYF. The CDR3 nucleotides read TGTGCCATCAGTGAGTCGGGTGGGGGAAACACCATATATTTT.

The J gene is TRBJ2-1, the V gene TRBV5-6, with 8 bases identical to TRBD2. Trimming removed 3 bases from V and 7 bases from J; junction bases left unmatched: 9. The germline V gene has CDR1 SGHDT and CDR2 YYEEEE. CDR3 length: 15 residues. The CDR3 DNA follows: TGTGCCAGCAGCTGGGCCGGGACTAGGAATAATGAGCAGTTCTTC. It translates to CASSWAGTRNNEQFF.

The CDR3 nucleotides read TGCAGCGTCGGTCCCGGGACAGGTATCACTGAAGCTTTCTTT. Translated: CSVGPGTGITEAFF. The V gene is TRBV29-1, the J gene TRBJ1-1, with TRBD1 identical over 8 bases. V gave up 6 bases and J gave up 4 bases; unmatched junction bases: 10. The CDR3 is 14 residues long. CDR1 and CDR2 (germline): SQVTM, ANQGSEA.

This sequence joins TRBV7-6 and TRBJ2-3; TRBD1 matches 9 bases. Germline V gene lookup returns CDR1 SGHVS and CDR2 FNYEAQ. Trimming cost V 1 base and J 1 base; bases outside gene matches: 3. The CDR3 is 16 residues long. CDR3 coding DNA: TGTGCCAGCAGCTTAGGACAGGGGGTGGGCACAGATACGCAGTATTTT. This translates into CASSLGQGVGTDTQYF. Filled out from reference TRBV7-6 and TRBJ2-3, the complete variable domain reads GAGVSQSPRYKVTKRGQDVALRCDPISGHVSLYWYRQALGQGPEFLTYFNYEAQQDKSGLPNDRFSAERPEGSISTLTIQRTEQRDSAMYRCASSLGQGVGTDTQYFGPGTRLTVL.

CDR3 region: CASSFAVWGRNTIYF. Here the CDR3 DNA reads TGCGCCAGCAGCTTCGCTGTCTGGGGTAGGAACACCATATATTTT. The V gene is TRBV5-1, the J gene TRBJ1-3; D gene uncertain. There are 15 residues in the CDR3. The germline V gene has CDR1 SGHRS and CDR2 YFSETQ. V shed 2 bases and J shed 7 bases, with 16 bases lying between them.